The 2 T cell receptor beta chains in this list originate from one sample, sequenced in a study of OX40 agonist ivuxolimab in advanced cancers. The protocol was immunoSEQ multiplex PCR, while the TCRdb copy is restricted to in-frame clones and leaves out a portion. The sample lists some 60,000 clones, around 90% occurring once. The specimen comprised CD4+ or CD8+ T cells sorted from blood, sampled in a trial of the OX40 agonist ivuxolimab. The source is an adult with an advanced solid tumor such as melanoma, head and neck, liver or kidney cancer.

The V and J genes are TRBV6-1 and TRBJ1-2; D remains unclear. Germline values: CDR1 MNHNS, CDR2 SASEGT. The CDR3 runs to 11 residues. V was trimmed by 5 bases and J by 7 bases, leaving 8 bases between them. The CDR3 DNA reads TGTGCCAGCAGTTCCTCGTTTGGCTACACCTTC. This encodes CASSSSFGYTF.

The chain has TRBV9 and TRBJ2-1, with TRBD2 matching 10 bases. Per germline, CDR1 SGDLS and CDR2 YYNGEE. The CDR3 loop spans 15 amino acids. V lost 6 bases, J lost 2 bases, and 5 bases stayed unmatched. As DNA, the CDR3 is TGTGCCAGCAACCTAGCGGGAGTTGCCTACAATGAGCAGTTCTTC. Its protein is CASNLAGVAYNEQFF. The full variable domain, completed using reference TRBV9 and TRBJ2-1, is DSGVTQTPKHLITATGQRVTLRCSPRSGDLSVYWYQQSLDQGLQFLIQYYNGEERAKGNILERFSAQQFPDLHSELNLSSLELGDSALYFCASNLAGVAYNEQFFGPGTRLTVL.